The rows below give T cell receptor beta chains drawn from one sample of a study of T cell responses to AZD1222 COVID-19 vaccine. The table came from immunoSEQ multiplex PCR; TCRdb's copy has only in-frame clones and leaves some out. Of around 61,000 clones detected, approximately 83% appear once; the ten largest clones hold roughly 16%. The sequences come from peripheral blood, collected on day 0 of AZD1222 vaccination. Receptor source: an adult in good health. CDR3s include the opening cysteine and the closing phenylalanine or tryptophan. Each record gives: D gene, V gene, J gene, clone size, CDR3 DNA, CDR3 protein. D genes are given only for firm matches. Size values are once, few and many counts, or a class for expanded clones, and some rows have none.

d_call: .; v_call: TRBV15; j_call: TRBJ1-1; clone_size: .; cdr3_nt: TGTGCCACCAGCAGAGTTCTAACTGAAGCTTTCTTT; cdr3_aa: CATSRVLTEAFF
d_call: TRBD1; v_call: TRBV18; j_call: TRBJ1-2; clone_size: .; cdr3_nt: TGTGCCAGCTCACCACCGGACAGGGATGGCTACACCTTC; cdr3_aa: CASSPPDRDGYTF
d_call: .; v_call: TRBV3-1/TRBV3-2; j_call: TRBJ2-7; clone_size: .; cdr3_nt: TGTGCCAGCAGCCACACCCCTGGGGTCTCGGAATACGAGCAGTACTTC; cdr3_aa: CASSHTPGVSEYEQYF
d_call: TRBD2; v_call: TRBV5-4; j_call: TRBJ2-1; clone_size: .; cdr3_nt: TGTGCCAGCAGCTTGGGACTAGCGGTCCATGAGCAGTTCTTC; cdr3_aa: CASSLGLAVHEQFF
d_call: .; v_call: TRBV5-1; j_call: TRBJ2-1; clone_size: few; cdr3_nt: TGCGCCAGCAGTAATCTGGCCTCTCCGACTTACAATGAGCAGTTCTTC; cdr3_aa: CASSNLASPTYNEQFF
d_call: TRBD1; v_call: TRBV30; j_call: TRBJ1-4; clone_size: .; cdr3_nt: TGTGCCTGGAGCCGGGACAGGGATGAAAAACTGTTTTTT; cdr3_aa: CAWSRDRDEKLFF
d_call: .; v_call: TRBV5-1; j_call: TRBJ2-5; clone_size: .; cdr3_nt: TGCGCCAGCAGCTTGTTGGGGGTCGGTGAGACCCAGTACTTC; cdr3_aa: CASSLLGVGETQYF
d_call: TRBD2; v_call: TRBV29-1; j_call: TRBJ2-2; clone_size: .; cdr3_nt: TGCAGCGTTGAGGGTAGCGGGGGGGCTAACACCGGGGAGCTGTTTTTT; cdr3_aa: CSVEGSGGANTGELFF
d_call: .; v_call: TRBV5-4; j_call: TRBJ1-1; clone_size: .; cdr3_nt: TGTGCCAGCAGCCCACCGAACGGGGACACTGAAGCTTTCTTT; cdr3_aa: CASSPPNGDTEAFF
d_call: .; v_call: TRBV6-5; j_call: TRBJ1-2; clone_size: .; cdr3_nt: TGTGCCAGCAGTCCAGCTAGTAGAGAGTATGGCTACACCTTC; cdr3_aa: CASSPASREYGYTF
d_call: .; v_call: TRBV7-8; j_call: TRBJ1-4; clone_size: .; cdr3_nt: TGTGCCAGCAGCTTAGAACGGCTTGGAAAACTGTTTTTT; cdr3_aa: CASSLERLGKLFF
d_call: .; v_call: TRBV12-3/TRBV12-4; j_call: TRBJ2-7; clone_size: few; cdr3_nt: TGTGCCAGCAGTTTAGGGGGCTCCTACGAGCAGTACTTC; cdr3_aa: CASSLGGSYEQYF
d_call: .; v_call: TRBV4-1; j_call: TRBJ2-4; clone_size: .; cdr3_nt: TGCGCCAGCAGCCAAGATGGGCTACCTAACGGCCTCAACATTCAGTACTTC; cdr3_aa: CASSQDGLPNGLNIQYF
d_call: .; v_call: TRBV20-1; j_call: TRBJ1-1; clone_size: .; cdr3_nt: TGCAGTGCTAGTCGGGCAACCTCGAACACTGAAGCTTTCTTT; cdr3_aa: CSASRATSNTEAFF
d_call: .; v_call: TRBV7-8; j_call: TRBJ2-7; clone_size: .; cdr3_nt: TGTGCCAGCAGCTTAGCGAGGGGACCCTCCTACGAGCAGTACTTC; cdr3_aa: CASSLARGPSYEQYF
d_call: TRBD1; v_call: TRBV6-6; j_call: TRBJ1-5; clone_size: .; cdr3_nt: TGTGCCAGCAGTTACGACGGGACAGGGGGTCAGCCCCAGCATTTT; cdr3_aa: CASSYDGTGGQPQHF
d_call: .; v_call: TRBV28; j_call: TRBJ1-2; clone_size: .; cdr3_nt: TGTGCCAGCAGACCTGCGGGGGGAACTAATGGTTACACCTTC; cdr3_aa: CASRPAGGTNGYTF
d_call: .; v_call: TRBV7-3; j_call: TRBJ2-1; clone_size: .; cdr3_nt: TGTGCCAGCAGCTTTAGCTCGGCACATCATGAGCAGTTCTTC; cdr3_aa: CASSFSSAHHEQFF
d_call: TRBD1; v_call: TRBV18; j_call: TRBJ2-7; clone_size: .; cdr3_nt: TGTGCCAGCTCACCATCGACAGGGACCTACGAGCAGTACTTC; cdr3_aa: CASSPSTGTYEQYF
d_call: TRBD1; v_call: TRBV6-5; j_call: TRBJ2-7; clone_size: .; cdr3_nt: TGTGCCAGCGGAGTACCGGGACAGGGGGCTTACGAGCAGTACTTC; cdr3_aa: CASGVPGQGAYEQYF
d_call: TRBD1; v_call: TRBV28; j_call: TRBJ1-4; clone_size: .; cdr3_nt: TGTGCCAGCAGTTTATCTTTTTGGGTTCTGGGAACAGGGGGCACTGCAACTAATGAAAAACTGTTTTTT; cdr3_aa: CASSLSFWVLGTGGTATNEKLFF
d_call: .; v_call: TRBV20-1; j_call: TRBJ1-2; clone_size: .; cdr3_nt: TGCAGTGCTAGTGCGGTCTTCTATGGCTACACCTTC; cdr3_aa: CSASAVFYGYTF
d_call: .; v_call: TRBV19; j_call: TRBJ1-4; clone_size: .; cdr3_nt: TGTGCCAGTAGTATCCAGGGGAGTAATGAAAAACTGTTTTTT; cdr3_aa: CASSIQGSNEKLFF
d_call: TRBD1; v_call: TRBV7-2; j_call: TRBJ2-7; clone_size: .; cdr3_nt: TGTGCCAGCAGCCAGCGGGGACAGGGAACCTACGAGCAGTACTTC; cdr3_aa: CASSQRGQGTYEQYF
d_call: .; v_call: TRBV4-1; j_call: TRBJ2-5; clone_size: .; cdr3_nt: TGCGCCAGCAGCCAAGGAGTAAGGTTAGGGCAAGAGACCCAGTACTTC; cdr3_aa: CASSQGVRLGQETQYF
d_call: TRBD1; v_call: TRBV6-2/TRBV6-3; j_call: TRBJ1-2; clone_size: .; cdr3_nt: TGTGCCAGCAGTTCCCCCTTGGACAGGGGGCGTGTTGGCTACACCTTC; cdr3_aa: CASSSPLDRGRVGYTF
d_call: .; v_call: TRBV6-5; j_call: TRBJ1-5; clone_size: .; cdr3_nt: TGTGCCAGCAGTATGAGGGGACAGCCCCAGCATTTT; cdr3_aa: CASSMRGQPQHF
d_call: .; v_call: TRBV5-1; j_call: TRBJ2-3; clone_size: .; cdr3_nt: TGCGCCAGCAGCTTGAGGGGGGACAGAGACACAGATACGCAGTATTTT; cdr3_aa: CASSLRGDRDTDTQYF
d_call: .; v_call: TRBV14; j_call: TRBJ1-1; clone_size: .; cdr3_nt: TGTGCCAGCAGCCGGGGGTTGCGGACTGAAGCTTTCTTT; cdr3_aa: CASSRGLRTEAFF
d_call: .; v_call: TRBV6-1; j_call: TRBJ2-3; clone_size: few; cdr3_nt: TGTGCCAGCAGTGAAGCAGGGGGTTTAAGCACAGATACGCAGTATTTT; cdr3_aa: CASSEAGGLSTDTQYF
d_call: TRBD1; v_call: TRBV2; j_call: TRBJ1-2; clone_size: .; cdr3_nt: TGTGCCAGTAATTTAGCCAAGGGGGCGAACTATGGCTACACCTTC; cdr3_aa: CASNLAKGANYGYTF
d_call: TRBD1; v_call: TRBV10-3; j_call: TRBJ2-7; clone_size: .; cdr3_nt: TGTGCCTCGGGGGGACAGGGGGTCAAAGCGCCCTACGAGCAGTACTTC; cdr3_aa: CASGGQGVKAPYEQYF
d_call: .; v_call: TRBV5-6; j_call: TRBJ1-5; clone_size: .; cdr3_nt: TGTGCCAGCAGCCAATCGGGGGGAAGGAATCAGCCCCAGCATTTT; cdr3_aa: CASSQSGGRNQPQHF
d_call: TRBD1; v_call: TRBV6-5; j_call: TRBJ1-4; clone_size: .; cdr3_nt: TGTGCCAGCAGTTTTCAATTGGGACAGGGGAGAGAAAAACTGTTTTTT; cdr3_aa: CASSFQLGQGREKLFF
d_call: .; v_call: TRBV5-4; j_call: TRBJ1-1; clone_size: .; cdr3_nt: TGTGCCAGCAGCAACGCTCCGCTTGAAGCTTTCTTT; cdr3_aa: CASSNAPLEAFF
d_call: .; v_call: TRBV3-1/TRBV3-2; j_call: TRBJ1-6; clone_size: .; cdr3_nt: TGTGCCAGCAGCCCGCGATCACTGGTATTTGATTCACCCCTCCACTTT; cdr3_aa: CASSPRSLVFDSPLHF
d_call: .; v_call: TRBV3-1/TRBV3-2; j_call: TRBJ1-2; clone_size: .; cdr3_nt: TGTGCCAGCAGCCAAGGGTCTGTAGCGGTGGACTATGGCTACACCTTC; cdr3_aa: CASSQGSVAVDYGYTF
d_call: TRBD2; v_call: TRBV11-3; j_call: TRBJ2-7; clone_size: .; cdr3_nt: TGTGCCAGCAGCTTAGAACGGGGCGGGGGAACCTACGAGCAGTACTTC; cdr3_aa: CASSLERGGGTYEQYF
d_call: TRBD1; v_call: TRBV18; j_call: TRBJ1-1; clone_size: .; cdr3_nt: TGTGCCAGCTCTCTGAAGGAGGACAGGGGGTCTGAAGCTTTCTTT; cdr3_aa: CASSLKEDRGSEAFF
d_call: TRBD1; v_call: TRBV5-4; j_call: TRBJ2-7; clone_size: .; cdr3_nt: TGTGCCAGCAGCTCGGGACAGGGGATTCGGGACGAGCAGTACTTC; cdr3_aa: CASSSGQGIRDEQYF
d_call: .; v_call: TRBV19; j_call: TRBJ1-5; clone_size: .; cdr3_nt: TGTGCCAGTAGACGTGAGGGGGGATTTCATCAGCCCCAGCATTTT; cdr3_aa: CASRREGGFHQPQHF
d_call: .; v_call: TRBV19; j_call: TRBJ1-5; clone_size: .; cdr3_nt: TGTGCCAGTAGTATTTGGAGGTTTAGCAATCAGCCCCAGCATTTT; cdr3_aa: CASSIWRFSNQPQHF
d_call: .; v_call: TRBV6-5; j_call: TRBJ1-4; clone_size: few; cdr3_nt: TGTGCCAGCTCGCGGGCCCACCGAGCTGAAAAACTGTTTTTT; cdr3_aa: CASSRAHRAEKLFF
d_call: TRBD1; v_call: TRBV7-9; j_call: TRBJ2-7; clone_size: .; cdr3_nt: TGTGCCAGCAGCCCACCGACAGGGGCAGGTAGCTCCTACGAGCAGTACTTC; cdr3_aa: CASSPPTGAGSSYEQYF
d_call: TRBD1; v_call: TRBV19; j_call: TRBJ2-2; clone_size: .; cdr3_nt: TGTGCCAGTAGTACTCCACAGGGGGCTGGCGGGGAGCTGTTTTTT; cdr3_aa: CASSTPQGAGGELFF
d_call: TRBD1; v_call: TRBV28; j_call: TRBJ1-1; clone_size: .; cdr3_nt: TGTGCCAGCAGGGCGACAGGGGGCACTGAAGCTTTCTTT; cdr3_aa: CASRATGGTEAFF
d_call: TRBD1; v_call: TRBV12-3/TRBV12-4; j_call: TRBJ2-7; clone_size: .; cdr3_nt: TGTGCCAGCAGTCGGACAGGGCAAAACGAGCAGTACTTC; cdr3_aa: CASSRTGQNEQYF
d_call: .; v_call: TRBV28; j_call: TRBJ1-6; clone_size: .; cdr3_nt: TGTGCCAGCAGTTTGTACTTCGATTCACCCCTCCACTTT; cdr3_aa: CASSLYFDSPLHF
d_call: .; v_call: TRBV28; j_call: TRBJ2-7; clone_size: .; cdr3_nt: TGTGCCAGCAGTGAGGGGAGAATTGACGAGCAGTACTTC; cdr3_aa: CASSEGRIDEQYF
d_call: .; v_call: TRBV19; j_call: TRBJ2-1; clone_size: .; cdr3_nt: TGTGCCAGTAACCCGGGGATAACTAACAATGAGCAGTTCTTC; cdr3_aa: CASNPGITNNEQFF
d_call: .; v_call: TRBV7-9; j_call: TRBJ2-3; clone_size: .; cdr3_nt: TGTGCCAGTATGGGTTTAGGGGATACGCAGTATTTT; cdr3_aa: CASMGLGDTQYF
d_call: .; v_call: TRBV27; j_call: TRBJ1-2; clone_size: once; cdr3_nt: TGTGCCAGCAGCTCCCACCCCTTTGGCTACACCTTC; cdr3_aa: CASSSHPFGYTF
d_call: .; v_call: TRBV7-2; j_call: TRBJ2-3; clone_size: .; cdr3_nt: TGTGCCAGCAGTTCAGCCGCAGATACGCAGTATTTT; cdr3_aa: CASSSAADTQYF
d_call: TRBD2; v_call: TRBV18; j_call: TRBJ2-7; clone_size: .; cdr3_nt: TGTGCCAGCTCAGCCAGCGGGGGCCGAACCTACGAGCAGTACTTC; cdr3_aa: CASSASGGRTYEQYF
d_call: .; v_call: TRBV5-1; j_call: TRBJ2-3; clone_size: .; cdr3_nt: TGCGCCAGCAGCTTGGCAGTTAGCACAGATACGCAGTATTTT; cdr3_aa: CASSLAVSTDTQYF
d_call: TRBD2; v_call: TRBV7-2; j_call: TRBJ2-7; clone_size: .; cdr3_nt: TGTGCCAGCAGCTTCCAGACGGGCGGGGGGATCTACGAGCAGTACTTC; cdr3_aa: CASSFQTGGGIYEQYF
d_call: .; v_call: TRBV10-3; j_call: TRBJ1-2; clone_size: .; cdr3_nt: TGTGCCATCAGTGAGTCCGGGGGGAATCAGGATGGCTACACCTTC; cdr3_aa: CAISESGGNQDGYTF
d_call: .; v_call: TRBV28; j_call: TRBJ1-2; clone_size: .; cdr3_nt: TGTGCCAGCAGTTCCCCAGGAATGGGCTATGGCTACACCTTC; cdr3_aa: CASSSPGMGYGYTF